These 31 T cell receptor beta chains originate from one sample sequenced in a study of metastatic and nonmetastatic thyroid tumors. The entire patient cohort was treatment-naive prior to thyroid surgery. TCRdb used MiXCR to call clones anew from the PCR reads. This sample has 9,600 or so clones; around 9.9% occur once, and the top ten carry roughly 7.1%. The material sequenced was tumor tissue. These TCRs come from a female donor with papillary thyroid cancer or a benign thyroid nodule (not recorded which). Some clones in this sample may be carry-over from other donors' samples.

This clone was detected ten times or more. CDR3 coding DNA: TGTGCCTGGAGGACGGGCCAGGGGTGGAGTGGCTACACCTTC. This translates into CAWRTGQGWSGYTF. V is TRBV30 and J is TRBJ1-2; possible D gene TRBD1, 6 bases. Germline V gene sequence: CDR1 GTSNPN, CDR2 SVGIG (reference sequence). The ends were cut back, 3 bases at V and 7 bases at J, with 18 bases in the middle. CDR3 length equals 14 residues.

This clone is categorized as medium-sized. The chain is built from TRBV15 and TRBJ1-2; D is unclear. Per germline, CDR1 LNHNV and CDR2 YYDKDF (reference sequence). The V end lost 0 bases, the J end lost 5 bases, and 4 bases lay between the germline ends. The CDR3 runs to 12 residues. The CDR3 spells CATSRENYGYTF. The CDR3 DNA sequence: TGTGCCACCAGCAGAGAGAATTATGGCTACACCTTC.

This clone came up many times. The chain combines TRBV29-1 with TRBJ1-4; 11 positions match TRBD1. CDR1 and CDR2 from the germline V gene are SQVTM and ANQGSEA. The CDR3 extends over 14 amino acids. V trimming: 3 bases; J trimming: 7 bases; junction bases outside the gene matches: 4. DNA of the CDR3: TGCAGCGTTGAGGAGGGGACAGGGGGTGAAAAACTGTTTTTT. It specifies CSVEEGTGGEKLFF.

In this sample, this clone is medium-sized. The DNA for the CDR3 is TGTGCCAGCACCGGGACAGGGACGAACACTGAAGCTTTCTTT. It is translated as CASTGTGTNTEAFF. The chain combines TRBV6-1 with TRBJ1-1; 9 nucleotides line up with TRBD1. V lost 7 bases and J lost 1; bases outside the gene matches: 4. Germline CDR1 MNHNS, CDR2 SASEGT. CDR3 length equals 14 residues.

CDR3 amino acids: CSVVAGVLNYGYTF. CDR3 in DNA: TGCAGCGTCGTAGCGGGGGTGCTGAACTATGGCTACACCTTC. The rearrangement uses TRBV29-1 and TRBJ1-2, with D perhaps matching TRBD1 (5 bases). V lost 6 bases and J 2 bases, leaving 16 bases between the germline ends. Germline V gene lookup returns CDR1 SQVTM and CDR2 ANQGSEA. The CDR3 is made up of 14 amino acids.

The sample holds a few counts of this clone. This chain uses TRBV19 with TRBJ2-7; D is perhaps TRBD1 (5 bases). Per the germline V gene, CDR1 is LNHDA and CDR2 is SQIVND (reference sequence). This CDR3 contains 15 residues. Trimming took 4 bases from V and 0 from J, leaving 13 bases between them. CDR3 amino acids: CASSTKGYRSYEQYF. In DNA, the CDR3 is TGTGCCAGTAGTACCAAGGGGTACCGCTCCTACGAGCAGTACTTC.

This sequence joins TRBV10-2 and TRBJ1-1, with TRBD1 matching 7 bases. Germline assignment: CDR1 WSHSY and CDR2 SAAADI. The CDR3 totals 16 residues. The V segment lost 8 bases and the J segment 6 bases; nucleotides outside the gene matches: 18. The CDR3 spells CASLLRRGQGGAEAFF. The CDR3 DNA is TGCGCCAGCCTACTCCGACGAGGCCAGGGGGGAGCTGAAGCTTTCTTT.

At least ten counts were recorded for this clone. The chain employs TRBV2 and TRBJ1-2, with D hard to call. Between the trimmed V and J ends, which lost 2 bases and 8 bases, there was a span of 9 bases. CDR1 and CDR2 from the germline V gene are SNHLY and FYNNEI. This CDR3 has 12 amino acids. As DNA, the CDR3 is TGTGCCAGCAGTGAAACATTATGGGGCTACACCTTC. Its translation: CASSETLWGYTF.

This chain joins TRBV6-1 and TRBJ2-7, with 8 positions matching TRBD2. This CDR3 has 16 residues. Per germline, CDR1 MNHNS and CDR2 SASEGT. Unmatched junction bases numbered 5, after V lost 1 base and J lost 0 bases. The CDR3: CASSEGGSGSSYEQYV. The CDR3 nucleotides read TGTGCCAGCAGTGAAGGCGGCAGCGGGAGCTCCTACGAGCAGTACGTC.

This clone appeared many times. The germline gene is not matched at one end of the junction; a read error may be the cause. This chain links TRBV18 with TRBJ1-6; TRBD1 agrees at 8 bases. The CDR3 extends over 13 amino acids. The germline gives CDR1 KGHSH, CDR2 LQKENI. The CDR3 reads CASSDSRDRPPLF. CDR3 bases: TGTGCCAGCTCAGACTCCCGGGACAGGCCTCCCCTTTTT.

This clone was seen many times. CDR3 DNA: TGCAGTGCTAGAGTAATCGGACTAGCGGGAGGAAACGGGGAGCTGTTTTTT. The encoded protein is CSARVIGLAGGNGELFF. V and J are TRBV20-1 and TRBJ2-2, with 14 bases that match TRBD2. V lost 1 base, J lost 7 bases, and 8 bases stayed unmatched. Germline V gene sequence: CDR1 DFQATT, CDR2 SNEGSKA (reference sequence). The CDR3 covers 17 residues.

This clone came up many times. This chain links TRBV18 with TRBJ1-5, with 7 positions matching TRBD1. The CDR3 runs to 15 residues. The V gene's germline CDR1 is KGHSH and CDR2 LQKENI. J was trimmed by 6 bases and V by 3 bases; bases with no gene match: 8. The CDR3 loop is CASSPGDSFFQPQHF. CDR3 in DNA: TGTGCCAGCTCACCGGGGGACAGTTTTTTTCAGCCCCAGCATTTT.

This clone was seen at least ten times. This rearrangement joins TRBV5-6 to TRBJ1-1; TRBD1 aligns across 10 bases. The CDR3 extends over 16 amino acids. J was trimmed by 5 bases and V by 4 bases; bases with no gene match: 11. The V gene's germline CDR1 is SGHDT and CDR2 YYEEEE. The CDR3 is CASSNADRGLGTEAFF. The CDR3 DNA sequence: TGTGCCAGCAGCAACGCCGACAGGGGGCTTGGGACTGAAGCTTTCTTT.

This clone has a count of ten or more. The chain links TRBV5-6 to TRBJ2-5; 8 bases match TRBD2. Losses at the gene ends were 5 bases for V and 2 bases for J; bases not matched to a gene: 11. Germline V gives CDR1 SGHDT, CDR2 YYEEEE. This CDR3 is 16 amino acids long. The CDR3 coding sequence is TGTGCCAGCAGAAACCTCCCGGGGGGGCATCAAGAGACCCAGTACTTC. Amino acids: CASRNLPGGHQETQYF.

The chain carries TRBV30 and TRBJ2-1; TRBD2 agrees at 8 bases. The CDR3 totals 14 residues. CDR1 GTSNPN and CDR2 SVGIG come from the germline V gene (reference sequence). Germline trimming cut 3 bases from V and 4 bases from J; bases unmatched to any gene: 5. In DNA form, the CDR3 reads TGTGCCTGGAGGGCTAGCGGGTATTACAATGAGCAGTTCTTC. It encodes CAWRASGYYNEQFF.

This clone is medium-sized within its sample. CDR3 region: CASRTAELAKNIQYF. CDR3 DNA: TGTGCCAGCAGAACAGCGGAGCTAGCCAAAAACATTCAGTACTTC. V gene TRBV6-1 combines with J gene TRBJ2-4, with a tentative D call TRBD2 (5 bases). V was pared by 6 bases and J by 0 bases, with 12 bases between. Per the germline V gene, CDR1 is MNHNS and CDR2 is SASEGT. The CDR3 covers 15 residues.

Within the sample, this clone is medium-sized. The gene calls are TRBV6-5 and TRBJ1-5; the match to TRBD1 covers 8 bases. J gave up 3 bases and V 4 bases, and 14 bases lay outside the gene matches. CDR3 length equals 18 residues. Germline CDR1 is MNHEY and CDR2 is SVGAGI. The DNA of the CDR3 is TGTGCCAGCAGTTCCGGGACAGGCTTTGGGTTTTACAATCAGCCCCAGCATTTT. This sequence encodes CASSSGTGFGFYNQPQHF.

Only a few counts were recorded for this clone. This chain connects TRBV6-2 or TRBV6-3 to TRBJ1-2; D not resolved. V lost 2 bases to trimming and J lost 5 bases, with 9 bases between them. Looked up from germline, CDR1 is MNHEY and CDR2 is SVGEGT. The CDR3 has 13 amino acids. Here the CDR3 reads CASSYTALYGYTF. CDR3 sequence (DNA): TGTGCCAGCAGTTACACAGCCCTTTATGGCTACACCTTC.

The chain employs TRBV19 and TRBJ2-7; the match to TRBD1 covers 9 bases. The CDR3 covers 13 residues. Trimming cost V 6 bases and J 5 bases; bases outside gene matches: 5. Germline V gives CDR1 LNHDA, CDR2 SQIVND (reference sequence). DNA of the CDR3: TGTGCCAGTAGGTACAGGGGGCGGGACGAGCAGTACGTC. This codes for CASRYRGRDEQYV.

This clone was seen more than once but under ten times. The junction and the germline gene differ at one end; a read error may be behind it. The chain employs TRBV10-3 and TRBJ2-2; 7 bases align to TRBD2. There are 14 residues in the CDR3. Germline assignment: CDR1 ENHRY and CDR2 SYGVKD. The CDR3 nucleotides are TGTGCCATCAGGGGGGGGATTTACACCGGAGAGCTGTTTTTT. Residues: CAIRGGIYTGELFF.

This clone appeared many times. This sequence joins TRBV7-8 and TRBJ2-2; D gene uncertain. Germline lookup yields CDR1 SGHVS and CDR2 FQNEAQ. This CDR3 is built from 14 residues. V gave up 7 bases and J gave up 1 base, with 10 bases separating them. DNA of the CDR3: TGTGCCAGCACCACACCGCAGAACACCGGGGAGCTGTTTTTT. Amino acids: CASTTPQNTGELFF.

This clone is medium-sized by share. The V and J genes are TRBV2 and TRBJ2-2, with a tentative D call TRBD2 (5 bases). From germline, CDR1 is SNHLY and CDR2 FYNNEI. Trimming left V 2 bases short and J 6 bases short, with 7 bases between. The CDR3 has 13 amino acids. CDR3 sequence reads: CASSERTAGELFF. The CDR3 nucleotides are TGTGCCAGCAGTGAACGGACTGCCGGGGAGCTGTTTTTT.

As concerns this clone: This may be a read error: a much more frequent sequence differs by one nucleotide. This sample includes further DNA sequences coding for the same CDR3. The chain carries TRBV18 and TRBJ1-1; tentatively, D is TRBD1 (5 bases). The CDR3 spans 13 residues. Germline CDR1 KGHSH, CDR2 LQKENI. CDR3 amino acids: CASSRQTNTEAFF. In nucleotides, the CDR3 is TGTGCCAGCTCAAGACAGACGAACACCGAAGCTTTCTTT.

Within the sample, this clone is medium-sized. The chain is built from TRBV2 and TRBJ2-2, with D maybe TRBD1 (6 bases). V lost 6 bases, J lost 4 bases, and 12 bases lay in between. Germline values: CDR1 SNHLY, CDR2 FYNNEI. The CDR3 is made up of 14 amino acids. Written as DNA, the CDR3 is TGTGCCAGCAGCGTGACAGGTTCCACCGGGGAGCTGTTTTTT. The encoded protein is CASSVTGSTGELFF.

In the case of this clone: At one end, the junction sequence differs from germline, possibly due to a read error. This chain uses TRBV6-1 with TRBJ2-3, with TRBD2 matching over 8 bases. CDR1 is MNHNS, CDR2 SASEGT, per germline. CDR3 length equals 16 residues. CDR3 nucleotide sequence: TGCGCCAGCAGTGAAATACCGGGAGGGCCTTCGGATACGCAGTATTTT. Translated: CASSEIPGGPSDTQYF.

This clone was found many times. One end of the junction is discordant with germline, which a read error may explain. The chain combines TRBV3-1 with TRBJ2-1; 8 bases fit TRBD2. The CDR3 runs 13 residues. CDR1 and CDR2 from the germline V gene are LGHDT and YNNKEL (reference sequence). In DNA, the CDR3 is TGTGCCAGCAGCCAAGATAGGCTAGCGGGTAAGGTCTTC. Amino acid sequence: CASSQDRLAGKVF.

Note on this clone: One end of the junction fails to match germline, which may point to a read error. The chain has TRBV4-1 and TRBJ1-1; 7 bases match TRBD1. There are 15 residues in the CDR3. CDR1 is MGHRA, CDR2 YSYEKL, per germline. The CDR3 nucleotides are TGCGCCAACAGCCACCTGGCAGGGGGTGATACTGAAGCTTTCTTT. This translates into CANSHLAGGDTEAFF.

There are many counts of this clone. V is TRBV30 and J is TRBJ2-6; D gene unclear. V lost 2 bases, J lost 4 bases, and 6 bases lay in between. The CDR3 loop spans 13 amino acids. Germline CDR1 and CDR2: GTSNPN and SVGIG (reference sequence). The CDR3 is CAWSTTGANVLTF. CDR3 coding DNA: TGTGCCTGGAGTACCACCGGGGCCAACGTCCTGACTTTC. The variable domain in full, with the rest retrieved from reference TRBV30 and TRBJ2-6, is SQTIHQWPATLVQPVGSPLSLECTVEGTSNPNLYWYRQAAGRGLQLLFYSVGIGQISSEVPQNLSASRPQDRQFILSSKKLLLSDSGFYLCAWSTTGANVLTFGAGSRLTVL.

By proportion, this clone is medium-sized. DNA for the CDR3: TGTGCCAGCACCGTCCCCCCGAACACCGGGGAGCTGTTTTTT. Translation: CASTVPPNTGELFF. The V gene is TRBV7-9, the J gene TRBJ2-2; D not resolved. The V end lost 7 bases, the J end lost 0 bases, and 9 bases lay between the germline ends. The CDR3 is made up of 14 amino acids. Germline CDR1 reads SEHNR; CDR2 reads FQNEAQ (reference sequence).

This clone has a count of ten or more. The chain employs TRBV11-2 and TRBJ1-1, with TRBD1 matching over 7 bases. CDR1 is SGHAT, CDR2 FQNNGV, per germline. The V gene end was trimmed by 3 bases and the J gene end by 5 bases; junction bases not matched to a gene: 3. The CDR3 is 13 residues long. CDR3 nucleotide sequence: TGTGCCAGCAGCTTCCAGACAGGGACTGAAGCTTTCTTT. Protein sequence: CASSFQTGTEAFF.

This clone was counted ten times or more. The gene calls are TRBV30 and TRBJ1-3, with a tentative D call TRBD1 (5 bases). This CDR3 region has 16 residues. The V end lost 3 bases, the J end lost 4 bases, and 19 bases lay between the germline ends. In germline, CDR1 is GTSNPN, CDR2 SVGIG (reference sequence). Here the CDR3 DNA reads TGTGCCTGGAGCCCCTGGGACCCCCGGTCCGGAAACACCATATATTTT. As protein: CAWSPWDPRSGNTIYF. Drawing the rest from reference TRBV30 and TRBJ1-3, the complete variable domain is SQTIHQWPATLVQPVGSPLSLECTVEGTSNPNLYWYRQAAGRGLQLLFYSVGIGQISSEVPQNLSASRPQDRQFILSSKKLLLSDSGFYLCAWSPWDPRSGNTIYFGEGSWLTVV.